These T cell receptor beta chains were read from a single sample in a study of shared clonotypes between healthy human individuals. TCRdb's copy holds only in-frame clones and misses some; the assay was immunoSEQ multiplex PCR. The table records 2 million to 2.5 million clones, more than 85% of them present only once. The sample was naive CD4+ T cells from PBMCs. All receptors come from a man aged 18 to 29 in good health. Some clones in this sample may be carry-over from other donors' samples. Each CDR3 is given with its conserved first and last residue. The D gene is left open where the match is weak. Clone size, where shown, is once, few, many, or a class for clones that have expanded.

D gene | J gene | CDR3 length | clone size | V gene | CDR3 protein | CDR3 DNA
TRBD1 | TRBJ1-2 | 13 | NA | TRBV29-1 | CSVQQGAGYGYTF | TGCAGCGTACAACAGGGGGCAGGCTATGGCTACACCTTC
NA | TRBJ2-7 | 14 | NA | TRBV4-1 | CASSQGTGGGEQYF | TGCGCCAGCAGCCAAGGTACCGGAGGGGGCGAGCAGTACTTC
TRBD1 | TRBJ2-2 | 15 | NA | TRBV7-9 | CASQAETGFSGELFF | TGTGCCAGCCAGGCGGAGACAGGGTTTAGCGGGGAGCTGTTTTTT
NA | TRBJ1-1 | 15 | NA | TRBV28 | CASTPRRVQSPEAFF | TGTGCCAGCACTCCTCGACGGGTCCAAAGCCCAGAAGCTTTCTTT
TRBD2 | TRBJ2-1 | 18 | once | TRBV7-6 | CASSRIAGVAGMSWEQFF | TGTGCCAGCAGCCGGATTGCCGGGGTAGCGGGAATGTCATGGGAGCAGTTCTTC
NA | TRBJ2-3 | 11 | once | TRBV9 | CASSVADTQYF | TGTGCCAGCAGCGTGGCCGATACGCAGTATTTT
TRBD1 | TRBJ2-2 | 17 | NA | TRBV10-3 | CAISALYGTGRPGELFF | TGTGCCATCAGTGCGTTGTACGGGACAGGTCGTCCCGGGGAGCTGTTTTTT
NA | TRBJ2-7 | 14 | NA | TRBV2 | CASSVARGIDEQYF | TGTGCCAGCAGTGTCGCCAGGGGAATTGACGAGCAGTACTTC
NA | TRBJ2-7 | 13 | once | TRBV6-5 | CASSTNRVNEQYF | TGTGCCAGCAGTACGAACAGGGTGAACGAGCAGTACTTC
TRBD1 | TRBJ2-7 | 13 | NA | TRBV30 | CAWSRDSPYEQYF | TGTGCCTGGAGTCGGGACAGCCCCTACGAGCAGTACTTC
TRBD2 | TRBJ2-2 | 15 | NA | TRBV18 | CASSPRLAASGELFF | TGTGCCAGCTCACCACGGCTAGCGGCCTCCGGGGAGCTGTTTTTT
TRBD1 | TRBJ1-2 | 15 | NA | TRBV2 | CASIGDSLANYGYTF | TGTGCCAGCATAGGGGACAGCTTAGCTAACTATGGCTACACCTTC
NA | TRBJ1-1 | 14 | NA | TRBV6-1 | CASSEQPVNTEAFF | TGTGCCAGCAGTGAACAACCGGTGAACACTGAAGCTTTCTTT
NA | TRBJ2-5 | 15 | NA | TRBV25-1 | CASTPWAGQSETQYF | TGTGCCAGCACCCCTTGGGCAGGGCAATCAGAGACCCAGTACTTC
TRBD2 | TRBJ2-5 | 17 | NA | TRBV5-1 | CASSLWTSGSGVETQYF | TGCGCCAGCAGCTTATGGACTAGCGGGAGTGGAGTGGAGACCCAGTACTTC
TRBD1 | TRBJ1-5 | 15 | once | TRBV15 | CATSRGTGGGQPQHF | TGTGCCACCAGCAGGGGGACAGGGGGCGGGCAGCCCCAGCATTTT
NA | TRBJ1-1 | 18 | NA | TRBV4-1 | CASSQVALIGGLNTEAFF | TGCGCCAGCAGCCAAGTGGCCCTCATCGGGGGCTTGAACACTGAAGCTTTCTTT
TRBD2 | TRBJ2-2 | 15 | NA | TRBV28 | CASSSPGLATGELFF | TGTGCCAGCAGTTCACCGGGACTAGCAACCGGGGAGCTGTTTTTT
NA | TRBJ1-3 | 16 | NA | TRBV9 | CASSFSDGRSGNTIYF | TGTGCCAGCAGTTTCAGTGACGGCAGATCTGGAAACACCATATATTTT
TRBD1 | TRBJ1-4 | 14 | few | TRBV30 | CAWSRQGLVEKLFF | TGTGCCTGGAGTAGACAGGGGTTAGTTGAAAAACTGTTTTTT
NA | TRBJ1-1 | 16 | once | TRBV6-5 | CASSYSYSGIYTEAFF | TGTGCCAGCAGTTACTCTTACTCCGGGATTTACACTGAAGCTTTCTTT
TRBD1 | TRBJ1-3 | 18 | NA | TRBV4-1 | CASSQGETGISSGNTIYF | TGCGCCAGCAGCCAAGGGGAGACAGGGATTAGCTCTGGAAACACCATATATTTT
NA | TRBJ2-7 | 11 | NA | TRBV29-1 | CSVGQVAEQYF | TGCAGCGTTGGCCAGGTTGCCGAGCAGTACTTC
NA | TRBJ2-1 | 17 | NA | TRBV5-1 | CASSMRYIRSSYNEQFF | TGCGCCAGCAGCATGAGGTATATTAGGAGCTCCTACAATGAGCAGTTCTTC
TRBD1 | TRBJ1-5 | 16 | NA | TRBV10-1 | CATLPRGRKGSQPQHF | TGCGCCACCCTCCCGAGGGGGCGTAAAGGCAGTCAGCCCCAGCATTTT
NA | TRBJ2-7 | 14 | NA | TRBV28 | CASTNVGGGYEQYF | TGTGCCAGCACCAACGTTGGGGGTGGCTACGAGCAGTACTTC
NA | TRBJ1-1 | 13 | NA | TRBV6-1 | CASSVEGGTGAFF | TGTGCCAGCAGTGTGGAGGGGGGCACTGGAGCTTTCTTT
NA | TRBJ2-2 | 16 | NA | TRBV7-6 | CASSLLGRNRAGELFF | TGTGCCAGCAGCTTATTAGGCAGGAATCGCGCCGGGGAGCTGTTTTTT
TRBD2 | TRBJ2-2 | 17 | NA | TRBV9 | CASSAHGAGDLTGELFF | TGTGCCAGCAGCGCGCACGGGGCGGGAGATCTGACCGGGGAGCTGTTTTTT
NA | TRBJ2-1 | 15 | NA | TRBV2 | CASSEQGPEHNEQFF | TGTGCCAGCAGTGAACAGGGGCCCGAACACAATGAGCAGTTCTTC
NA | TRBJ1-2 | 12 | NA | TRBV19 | CASSIGDYGYTF | TGTGCCAGTAGTATTGGCGACTATGGCTACACCTTC
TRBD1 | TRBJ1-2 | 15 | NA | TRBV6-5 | CASSFGTGINYGYTF | TGTGCCAGCAGTTTCGGGACAGGGATTAACTATGGCTACACCTTC
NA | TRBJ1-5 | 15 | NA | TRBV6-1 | CASSPFREGNQPQHF | TGTGCCAGCAGCCCCTTCAGGGAGGGAAATCAGCCCCAGCATTTT
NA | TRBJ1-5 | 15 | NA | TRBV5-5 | CASSLGRGERQPQHF | TGTGCCAGCAGCTTGGGTCGGGGGGAGAGGCAGCCCCAGCATTTT
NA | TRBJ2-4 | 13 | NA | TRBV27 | CASSTVAKNIQYF | TGTGCCAGCAGCACAGTAGCCAAAAACATTCAGTACTTC
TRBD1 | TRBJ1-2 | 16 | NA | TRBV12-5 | CASGSYTGAPNYGYTF | TGTGCTAGTGGTTCATATACAGGGGCACCAAACTATGGCTACACCTTC
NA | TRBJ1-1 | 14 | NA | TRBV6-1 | CASTIGGMNTEAFF | TGTGCCAGCACTATAGGAGGGATGAACACTGAAGCTTTCTTT
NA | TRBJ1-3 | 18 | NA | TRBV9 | CASSEGLVWGGLGNTIYF | TGTGCCAGCAGCGAGGGGTTGGTTTGGGGCGGCCTTGGGAACACCATATATTTT
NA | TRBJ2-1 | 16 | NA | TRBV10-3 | CAISSSGTQRNNEQFF | TGTGCCATCAGCAGCTCCGGGACTCAGAGAAACAATGAGCAGTTCTTC
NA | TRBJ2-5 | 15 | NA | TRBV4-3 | CASSQVRGRQETQYF | NA
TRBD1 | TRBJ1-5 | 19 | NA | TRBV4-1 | CASSQVGTGDPLWDQPQHF | TGCGCCAGCAGCCAAGTGGGGACAGGGGACCCCCTTTGGGATCAGCCCCAGCATTTT
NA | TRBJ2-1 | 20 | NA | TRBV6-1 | CASSEGWGAHSSISYNEQFF | TGTGCCAGCAGTGAAGGTTGGGGGGCGCATTCCTCCATCTCCTACAATGAGCAGTTCTTC
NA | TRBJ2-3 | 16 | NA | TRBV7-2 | CASSLDVALGADTQYF | TGTGCCAGCAGCTTAGATGTAGCGTTAGGAGCAGATACGCAGTATTTT
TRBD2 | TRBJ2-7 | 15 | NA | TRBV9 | CASSDVGLAGDEQYF | TGTGCCAGCAGCGATGTCGGGCTAGCGGGGGACGAGCAGTACTTC
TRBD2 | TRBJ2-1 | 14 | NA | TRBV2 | CASSEVAGVSVGIF | TGTGCCAGCAGTGAGGTAGCGGGGGTCTCCGTCGGAATCTTC
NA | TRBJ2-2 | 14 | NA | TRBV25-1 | CASSVRVAAGELFF | TGTGCCAGCAGTGTAAGGGTAGCGGCCGGGGAGCTGTTTTTT
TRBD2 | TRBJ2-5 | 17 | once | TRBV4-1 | CASSQSAGLAGAETQYF | TGCGCCAGCAGCCAATCAGCCGGGCTAGCGGGAGCAGAGACCCAGTACTTC
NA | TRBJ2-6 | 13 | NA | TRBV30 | CAWSGSGANVLTF | TGTGCCTGGAGTGGATCTGGGGCCAACGTCCTGACTTTC
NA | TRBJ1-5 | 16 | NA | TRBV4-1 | CASSQLTGFPFQPQHF | TGCGCCAGCAGCCAACTGACAGGTTTTCCCTTCCAGCCCCAGCATTTT
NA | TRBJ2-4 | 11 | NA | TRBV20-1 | CSAPRGVSQYF | TGCAGTGCTCCTCGCGGGGTGAGTCAGTACTTC
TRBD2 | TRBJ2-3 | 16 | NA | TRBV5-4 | CASSLGLAGYTDTQYF | TGTGCCAGCAGCTTGGGACTAGCGGGCTACACAGATACGCAGTATTTT
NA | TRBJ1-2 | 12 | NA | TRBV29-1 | CSVEYREDGYTF | TGCAGCGTTGAATACAGGGAAGATGGCTACACCTTC
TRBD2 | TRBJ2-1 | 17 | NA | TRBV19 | CASSSTGTSGNYNEQFF | TGTGCCAGTAGTAGCACCGGGACTAGCGGCAATTACAATGAGCAGTTCTTC
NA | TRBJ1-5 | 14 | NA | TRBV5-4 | CASSLGGIGQPQHF | TGTGCCAGCAGCTTGGGGGGGATTGGACAGCCCCAGCATTTT
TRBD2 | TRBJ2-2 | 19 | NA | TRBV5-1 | CASSLEGLAGGSYTGELFF | TGCGCCAGCAGCTTGGAGGGACTAGCGGGAGGGTCGTACACCGGGGAGCTGTTTTTT
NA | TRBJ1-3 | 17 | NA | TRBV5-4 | CASSLAPTVALTNTIYF | TGTGCCAGCAGCTTGGCCCCCACAGTTGCCCTGACGAACACCATATATTTT
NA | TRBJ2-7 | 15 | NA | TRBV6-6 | CASSLASSYSYEQYF | TGTGCCAGCAGTCTGGCTAGCTCCTACTCCTACGAGCAGTACTTC